This entry features one T cell receptor (beta chain) sequence. Its antigen is unidentified. The data derive from a study of cytomegalovirus exposure and HLA in healthy donors. Study findings and constraints: The authors listed around 150 TCR beta chains as cytomegalovirus-associated. In vitro data verified three CMV-associated chains as specific for CMV antigens. Rare TCR sequences dominated, though some public TCRs recurred in many donors.

PCR involved 60 Vbeta and 13 Jbeta primers. Clones were sequenced by immunoSEQ multiplex PCR, and TCRdb holds only the in-frame ones, with some missing. Among around 90,000 clones, about 81% were seen once, and the ten largest hold 3% to 4%. This receptor was obtained from a woman in her thirties or forties in good health and CMV-seronegative. Sequenced: PBMCs.

The DNA of the CDR3 is TGCGCCAGCAGCGTAGCGGGTATCGGCCTCGAGCAGTACTTC. This encodes CASSVAGIGLEQYF. The chain is built from TRBV5-1 and TRBJ2-7; TRBD2 matches 7 bases. The CDR3 length is 14 residues. Germline-derived CDR1 and CDR2 are SGHRS and YFSETQ. With V trimmed by 4 bases and J by 6 bases, 10 bases remained unmatched.